The source of this T cell receptor beta chain is a study of human T cells and chemical hapten exposure. Study-wide points: Expanded TCRs created a significantly greater count of big CDR3 similarity clusters than controls did.

The time point denotes: patch test 2, 6 weeks after DPC sensitization. Treatment indicated: therapeutic diphenylcyclopropenone sensitization with weekly scalp DPC. V was clipped by 6 bases and J by 9 bases, with 15 bases between them. The germline CDR1 and CDR2 sequences are MNHEY and SMNVEV (reference sequence). This CDR3 is built from 13 residues. TCRdb used MiXCR to reprocess the RACE reads, holding one entry per CDR3 protein. Of approximately 87,000 distinct CDR3 sequences listed, 11% are singletons. This clonotype showed up many times. Its antigen is not known. Sequenced material: whole blood, taken in connection with sensitization to the hapten diphenylcyclopropenone (DPC). The chain joins TRBV27 to TRBJ2-1; TRBD2 is a possible D gene (6 bases). The sequence came from a middle-aged woman with alopecia areata. Some clones in this sample may be carry-over from other donors' samples. CDR3 region: CASSLGGAGEQFF. The CDR3 coding sequence is TGTGCCAGCAGCCTTGGGGGAGCGGGTGAGCAGTTCTTC.